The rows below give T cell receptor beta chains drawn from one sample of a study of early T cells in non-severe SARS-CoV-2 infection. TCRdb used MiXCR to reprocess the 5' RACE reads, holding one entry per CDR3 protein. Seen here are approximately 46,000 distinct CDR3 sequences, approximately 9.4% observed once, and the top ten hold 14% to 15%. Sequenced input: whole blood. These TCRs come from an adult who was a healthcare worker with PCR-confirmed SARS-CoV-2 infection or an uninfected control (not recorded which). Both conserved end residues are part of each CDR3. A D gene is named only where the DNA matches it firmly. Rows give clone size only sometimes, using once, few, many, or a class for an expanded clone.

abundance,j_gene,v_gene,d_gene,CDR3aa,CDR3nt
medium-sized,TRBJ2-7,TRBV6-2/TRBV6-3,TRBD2,CASSYSSSGSFYEQYF,TGTGCCAGCAGTTACTCGAGTAGCGGGAGTTTCTACGAGCAGTACTTC
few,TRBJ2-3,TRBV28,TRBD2,CASSSPGTKSDTQYF,TGTGCCAGCAGTTCCCCCGGGACTAAGTCCGATACGCAGTATTTT
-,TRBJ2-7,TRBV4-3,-,CASSQDLASEGLYEQYF,TGCGCCAGCAGCCAAGATCTCGCCTCGGAGGGCCTCTACGAGCAGTACTTC
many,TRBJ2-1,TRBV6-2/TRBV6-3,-,CASSYLLVAGNEQFF,TGTGCCAGCAGTTACTTGCTAGTTGCAGGAAATGAGCAGTTCTTC
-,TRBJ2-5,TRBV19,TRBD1,CASTGQGHQETQYF,TGTGCCAGTACCGGACAGGGCCACCAAGAGACCCAGTACTTC
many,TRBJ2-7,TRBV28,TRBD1,CASGTGGRNEQYF,TGTGCCAGTGGAACAGGGGGCAGAAACGAGCAGTACTTC
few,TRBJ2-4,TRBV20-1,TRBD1,CSARDPGTGLGKNIQYF,TGCAGTGCTAGAGACCCGGGGACAGGGCTGGGCAAAAACATTCAGTACTTC
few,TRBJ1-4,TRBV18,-,CASSPPQGRDEKLFF,TGTGCCAGCTCACCACCGCAGGGAAGAGATGAAAAACTGTTTTTT
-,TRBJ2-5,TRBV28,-,CASSTPTRGETQYF,TGTGCCAGCAGTACCCCTACGAGGGGAGAGACCCAGTACTTC
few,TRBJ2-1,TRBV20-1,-,CSAEDKYNEQFF,TGCAGTGCGGAGGACAAGTACAATGAGCAGTTCTTC
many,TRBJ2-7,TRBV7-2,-,CASRSSYEQYF,TGTGCCAGCCGATCCTCCTACGAGCAGTACTTC
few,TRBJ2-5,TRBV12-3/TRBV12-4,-,CASSFPGSYRHF,TGTGCCAGCAGTTTCCCCGGTTCTTATCGGCACTTC
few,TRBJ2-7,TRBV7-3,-,CASSLRLATDYEQYF,TGTGCCAGCAGCCTCCGGTTAGCGACTGACTACGAGCAGTACTTC
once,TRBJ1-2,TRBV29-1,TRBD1,CSVGDLDRVHGYTF,TGCAGCGTTGGGGACCTGGACAGGGTACATGGCTACACCTTC
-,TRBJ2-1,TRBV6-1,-,CASSEGGSSYNEQFF,TGTGCCAGCAGTGAAGGGGGCAGCTCCTACAATGAGCAGTTCTTC
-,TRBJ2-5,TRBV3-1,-,CASSQGVKPIQETQYF,TGTGCCAGCAGCCAGGGTGTAAAACCCATCCAAGAGACCCAGTACTTC
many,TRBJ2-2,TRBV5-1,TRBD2,CASSLKAGGTGELFF,TGCGCCAGCAGCTTGAAAGCGGGAGGTACCGGGGAGCTGTTTTTT
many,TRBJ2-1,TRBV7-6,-,CASSLDPGQESSYNEQFF,TGTGCCAGCAGCTTAGACCCGGGTCAGGAAAGCTCCTACAATGAGCAGTTCTTC
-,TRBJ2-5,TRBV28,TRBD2,CASRAGLAEETQYF,TGTGCCAGCCGGGCGGGACTAGCGGAAGAGACCCAGTACTTC
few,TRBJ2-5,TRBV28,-,CASKEAGWKETQYF,TGTGCCAGCAAGGAGGCAGGTTGGAAAGAGACCCAGTACTTC